This is a list of T cell receptor beta chains from one sample in a study of blood T cell repertoires in COVID-19. The method was immunoSEQ multiplex PCR; TCRdb's version includes in-frame clones alone and lacks a portion of them. The profile shows approximately 90,000 clones, over 75% of them singletons. Sample: peripheral blood. The receptors were gathered from a human donor with acute or convalescent COVID-19. The donor label of this sample is uncertain. CDR3s include the opening cysteine and the closing phenylalanine or tryptophan.

v_call,cdr3_aa
TRBV9,CASSLIDSPSTDTQYF
TRBV6-1,CASSDGQGNQPQHF
TRBV7-2,CASSWGPFNEQFF
TRBV19,CASSLGDNTDTQYF
TRBV19,CASRQTRQETQYF
TRBV9,CASSVGGSAGTSTDTQYF
TRBV7-9,CASSFGQYNEQFF
TRBV28,CASSLDSGGVRNQPQHF
TRBV7-9,CASSYPGQGFGELFF
TRBV5-8,CASSTNDWNTEAFF
TRBV5-5,CASSLGGQSSYEQYF
TRBV9,CASSVEGVPGLVNEQFF
TRBV18,CASSEERYQETQYF
TRBV6-2/TRBV6-3,CASSLGQGSTDTQYF
TRBV28,CASSGGRGNNSPLHF
TRBV28,CASTYAGPGSDYTF
TRBV7-2,CASGGRGLEAFF
TRBV5-1,CASSLVSGSTEAFF
TRBV9,CASSVGARSPDTQYF
TRBV4-1,CASSQGEGEGGYTF
TRBV10-3,CAITGTGEDGYTF
TRBV11-3,CASSTPAGTANEQFF
TRBV7-8,CASSLLAGNRQETQYF
TRBV7-9,CASTPVRGAVDTQYF
TRBV4-2,CASSHGTGDYGYTF
TRBV13,CASSLQGGNQPQHF
TRBV7-6,CASSLSRTSGGAMETQYF
TRBV9,CASSVALGPPHEQYF
TRBV10-2,CASSEIAGVSQFF
TRBV5-5,CASTLTLQGIEQYF
TRBV9,CASSSAGGPGNTIYF
TRBV4-1,CASSQDQQPQHF
TRBV3-1/TRBV3-2,CASSQTGLNTEAFF
TRBV7-9,CASTPAVGQGARGYTF
TRBV4-1,CASSQLTGGNTEAFF
TRBV5-4,CASSARDEQFF
TRBV19,CASSIPTSGGAGEQFF
TRBV5-1,CASSLAGGETQYF
TRBV14,CASSLTSYEQYF
TRBV28,CASSLGTSAFNEQFF
TRBV7-4,CASSLAPGQQNQPQHF
TRBV7-9,CASSLSPRGAYNEQFF
TRBV19,CASSAVTGRRGLEYNEQFF
TRBV29-1,CSAHTGPNQPQHF
TRBV19,CASSIVQQYGYTF
TRBV2,CASSVVGRVTSPLHF
TRBV5-1,CASSRDRTDTQYF
TRBV5-1,CASSWTASGGDTQYF